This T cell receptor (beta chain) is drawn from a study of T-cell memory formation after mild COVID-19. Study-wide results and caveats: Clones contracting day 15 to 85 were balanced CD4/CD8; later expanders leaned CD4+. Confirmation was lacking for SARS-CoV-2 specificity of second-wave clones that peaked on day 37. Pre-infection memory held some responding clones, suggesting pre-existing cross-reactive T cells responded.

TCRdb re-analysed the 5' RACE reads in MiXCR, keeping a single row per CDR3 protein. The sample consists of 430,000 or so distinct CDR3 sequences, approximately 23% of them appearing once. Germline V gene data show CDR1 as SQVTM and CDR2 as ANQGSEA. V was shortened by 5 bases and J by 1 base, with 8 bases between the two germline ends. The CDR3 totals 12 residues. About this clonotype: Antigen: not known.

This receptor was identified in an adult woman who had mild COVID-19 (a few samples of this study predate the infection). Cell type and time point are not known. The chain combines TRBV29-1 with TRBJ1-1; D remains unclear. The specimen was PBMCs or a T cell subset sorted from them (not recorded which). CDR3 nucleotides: TGCAGCGTTAGCGAGGGGAACACTGAAGCTTTCTTT. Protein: CSVSEGNTEAFF.